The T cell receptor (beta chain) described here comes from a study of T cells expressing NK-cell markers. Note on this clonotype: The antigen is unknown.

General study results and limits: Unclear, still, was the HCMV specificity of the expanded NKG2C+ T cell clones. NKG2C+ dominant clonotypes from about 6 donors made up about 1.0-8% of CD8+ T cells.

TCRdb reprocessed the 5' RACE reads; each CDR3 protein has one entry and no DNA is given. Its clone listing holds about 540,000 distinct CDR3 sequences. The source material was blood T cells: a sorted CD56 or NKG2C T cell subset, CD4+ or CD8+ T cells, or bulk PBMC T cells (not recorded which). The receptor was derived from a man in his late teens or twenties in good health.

The CDR3 spells CASSLASRLAGRGNEQFF. V gene TRBV5-1 combines with J gene TRBJ2-1; without DNA, the TCRdb call of TRBD2 cannot be checked. CDR1 is SGHRS, CDR2 YFSETQ, per germline. The CDR3 spans 18 residues.